These 22 T cell receptor beta chains were all obtained from the same sample, sequenced in a study of T cells in women clearing cervical HPV infection. Method: immunoSEQ multiplex PCR; TCRdb's copy keeps in-frame clones and lacks some. This sample's table has tens of thousands of clones. The specimen sequenced was blood buffy coat. The receptors derive from a woman aged 18-69 years with a cervical HPV16 infection that either progressed to CIN3+ or cleared (not recorded which).

A note on this clone: One end of the junction does not line up with germline, which may come from a read error. Coverage ceases 3 residues before the CDR3 finishes, and the germline J gene fills in the end. The chain joins TRBV18 to TRBJ2-3; TRBD2 might be the D (6 bases). Per germline, CDR1 KGHSH and CDR2 LQKENI. The CDR3 contains 18 residues. CDR3 bases read: TGTGCCAGCTCCCCACAAGCTTCGGTCAGCGGGCGCACAGATACG. Translating gives CASSPQASVSGRTDT. The entire CDR3 is CASSPQASVSGRTDTQYF.

Worth noting for this clone: Read data end 3 residues before the CDR3 end; the end is taken from the germline J gene. The chain recombines TRBV19 with TRBJ2-5, with 9 bases identical to TRBD2. The CDR3 runs to 14 residues. CDR1 is LNHDA, CDR2 SQIVND, per germline (reference sequence). Trimming took 3 bases from V and 5 from J; bases not matched to a gene: 4. The CDR3 loop reads CASSMLAGAETQYF. The DNA read from the CDR3 is TGTGCCAGTAGTATGTTAGCGGGAGCGGAGACC.

Remarks on this clone: The read ends 3 residues before the CDR3 terminus; that terminus is restored from the germline J gene. The chain uses TRBV7-3 and TRBJ2-6; D possibly corresponds to TRBD2 (6 bases). CDR1 is SGHTA, CDR2 FQGTGA, per germline. Trimming took 5 bases from V and 0 from J, leaving 8 bases between them. CDR3 length equals 15 residues. The CDR3 bases that were read are TGTGCCAGCAGCAGCGGGCACTCTGGGGCCAACGTC. It codes for CASSSGHSGANV. The entire CDR3 protein reads CASSSGHSGANVLTF.

With respect to this clone: The read falls 3 residues short of the CDR3 end, and the missing part is taken from the germline J gene. J is TRBJ1-5 and V is TRBV19; D is uncertain. Germline lookup yields CDR1 LNHDA and CDR2 SQIVND (reference sequence). The CDR3 is 15 amino acids. V shed 2 bases and J shed 3 bases, with 11 bases lying between them. This CDR3 reads CASSIPNRVNQPQHF. The sequenced part of the CDR3 DNA is TGTGCCAGTAGTATACCTAATCGGGTCAATCAGCCC.

Worth noting for this clone: The read halts 3 residues ahead of the CDR3 end, with the missing end drawn from the germline J gene. J is TRBJ2-1 and V is TRBV7-9, with D perhaps matching TRBD2 (6 bases). Germline V gene sequence: CDR1 SEHNR, CDR2 FQNEAQ (reference sequence). Trimming cost V 3 bases and J 1 base, with 10 bases left between them. The CDR3 is 15 residues long. CDR3 DNA, as far as it was read: TGTGCCAGCAGCTTGCCGCGGGGTTCCTACAATGAG. Amino acid sequence: CASSLPRGSYNE. The full CDR3 protein reads CASSLPRGSYNEQFF.

As concerns this clone: Read sequence stops 3 residues before the CDR3 end, and the germline J gene provides the missing end. The genes are TRBV19 and TRBJ1-5, with D possibly being TRBD1 (5 bases). Germline assignment: CDR1 LNHDA and CDR2 SQIVND (reference sequence). This CDR3 spans 14 amino acids. Trimming stripped 3 bases from V and 5 bases from J, with 11 bases between. CDR3 DNA, as far as it was read: TGTGCCAGTAGTATTGAAGGGGTCGATCAGCCC. Translating gives CASSIEGVDQP. The whole CDR3 protein is CASSIEGVDQPQHF.

About this clone itself: From the germline J gene comes the end of the CDR3, since the read stops 3 residues before it. The chain combines TRBV20-1 with TRBJ2-3; 7 nucleotides agree with TRBD2. Germline V gives CDR1 DFQATT, CDR2 SNEGSKA (reference sequence). The V gene end was trimmed by 1 base and the J gene end by 5 bases; junction bases not matched to a gene: 6. CDR3 size: 14 residues. CDR3 residues: CSARASGLGDTQYF. Partial CDR3 DNA: TGCAGTGCTAGAGCTAGCGGACTGGGAGATACG.

A remark on this clone: The read ends 3 residues before the CDR3 terminus; that terminus is restored from the germline J gene. The chain is built from TRBV5-1 and TRBJ2-5; 10 nucleotides agree with TRBD1. This CDR3 is built from 15 residues. In germline, CDR1 is SGHRS, CDR2 YFSETQ. The J segment lost 2 bases and the V segment lost 4 bases, leaving 5 bases of the junction unmatched. The chain's CDR3 is CASSRDRGGQETQYF. Incomplete CDR3 DNA: TGCGCCAGCAGCCGGGACAGGGGTGGGCAAGAGACC.

A note on this clone: The read terminates 3 residues before the CDR3 end, so the remaining end is supplied by the germline J gene. This chain joins TRBV5-1 and TRBJ2-7; perhaps TRBD1 as D (5 bases). This CDR3 has 13 amino acids. The germline gives CDR1 SGHRS, CDR2 YFSETQ. V was trimmed by 1 base and J by 3 bases, leaving 8 bases between them. The CDR3 spells CASSLYRSYEQYF. The sequenced part of the CDR3 DNA is TGCGCCAGCAGCTTGTACAGGAGCTACGAG. The full variable domain, its missing parts supplied by reference TRBV5-1 and TRBJ2-7, is KAGVTQTPRYLIKTRGQQVTLSCSPISGHRSVSWYQQTPGQGLQFLFEYFSETQRNKGNFPGRFSGRQFSNSRSEMNVSTLELGDSALYLCASSLYRSYEQYFGPGTRLTVT.

In regard to this clone: The read terminates 3 residues before the CDR3 end, so the remaining end is supplied by the germline J gene. This rearrangement joins TRBV2 to TRBJ2-5; possibly TRBD2 for D (5 bases). The germline V gene encodes CDR1 SNHLY and CDR2 FYNNEI. V was clipped by 4 bases and J by 5 bases, with 8 bases between them. The CDR3 is made up of 12 amino acids. CDR3 in amino acids: CASSGIAETQYF. The sequenced CDR3 bases are TGTGCCAGCAGTGGAATAGCGGAGACC.

For this clone: The read ends 3 residues before the CDR3 terminus; that terminus is restored from the germline J gene. The chain is built from TRBV12-3 or TRBV12-4 and TRBJ2-1; D remains unclear. CDR3 length equals 16 residues. Trimming pared 2 bases from V and 0 bases from J, leaving 11 bases between. CDR3: CASSLIGGSSYNEQFF. The covered CDR3 bases are TGTGCCAGCAGTTTAATCGGCGGTAGCTCCTACAATGAG.

As concerns this clone: Coverage ceases 3 residues before the CDR3 finishes, and the germline J gene fills in the end. The rearrangement links TRBV7-8 to TRBJ2-5, with a weak D call TRBD1 (5 bases). The CDR3 runs 13 residues. V lost 1 base, J lost 5 bases, and 8 bases lay in between. In germline, CDR1 is SGHVS, CDR2 FQNEAQ. The CDR3 bases that were read are TGTGCCAGCAGCTTAGACAGGTCGGAGACC. Protein sequence: CASSLDRSET. The full CDR3 sequence reads CASSLDRSETQYF.

The part of the CDR3 DNA that was read is TGCAGTGCCGATTCAGGGGTCGGC. The encoded protein is CSADSGVG. The entire CDR3 protein is CSADSGVGYTF. The chain has TRBV20-1 and TRBJ1-2; D is possibly TRBD1 (6 bases). Read coverage stops 3 residues before the CDR3 terminus; the germline J gene supplies the remainder. Germline values: CDR1 DFQATT, CDR2 SNEGSKA (reference sequence). The CDR3 consists of 11 residues.

As concerns this clone: The CDR3 goes on 3 residues after the read ends, and that part is filled in from the germline J gene. V usage is TRBV5-1 and J usage is TRBJ2-1; possibly TRBD2 for D (6 bases). CDR3 length equals 15 residues. V lost 3 bases to trimming and J lost 3 bases, with 13 bases between them. Germline V lookup: CDR1 SGHRS, CDR2 YFSETQ. The CDR3 sequence: CASSYTGTGYNEQFF. CDR3 DNA, as far as it was read: TGCGCCAGCAGCTATACCGGGACTGGCTACAATGAG.

The CDR3 protein is CASSKLVGGNYEQYF. CDR3 DNA (partial): TGTGCCAGCAGCAAACTCGTAGGGGGAAACTACGAG. The rearrangement links TRBV7-9 to TRBJ2-7, with D possibly being TRBD1 (6 bases). The read gets to within 3 residues of the CDR3 end, and the germline J gene fills in the rest. V was trimmed by 5 bases and J by 3 bases, leaving 17 bases between them. The CDR3 spans 15 residues. In germline, CDR1 is SEHNR, CDR2 FQNEAQ (reference sequence).

Comments on this clone: The CDR3 end falls 3 residues outside the read, so it is completed with the germline J gene. This sequence joins TRBV18 and TRBJ1-5; tentatively, D is TRBD1 (5 bases). Germline CDR1 and CDR2: KGHSH and LQKENI. The CDR3 runs to 13 residues. V dropped 1 base and J dropped 5 bases, with 6 bases sitting between them. The DNA read from the CDR3 is TGTGCCAGCTCACCACTGACAGATCAGCCC. Protein sequence: CASSPLTDQP. The full CDR3 is CASSPLTDQPQHF.

With regard to this clone: Read sequence stops 3 residues before the CDR3 end, and the germline J gene provides the missing end. The rearrangement links TRBV5-1 to TRBJ1-2, with TRBD1 as a possible D gene (5 bases). The CDR3 sequence is 14 residues long. Between the trimmed V and J ends, which lost 5 bases and 4 bases, there was a span of 15 bases. Germline V CDR1 and CDR2: SGHRS, YFSETQ. Incomplete CDR3 DNA: TGCGCCAGCAGGGGGGGAGTTGAGGTCTATGGC. Translated: CASRGGVEVYG. The whole CDR3 sequence reads CASRGGVEVYGYTF.

In regard to this clone: An end of the junction does not agree with germline; a read error may underlie this. The read comes to an end 3 residues before the CDR3 does, leaving the germline J gene to fill in the end. The chain uses TRBV4-2 and TRBJ2-7; possible D gene TRBD2, 5 bases. In germline, CDR1 is LGHNA, CDR2 YNFKEQ. The CDR3 sequence is 17 residues long. This CDR3 reads CASSREISGLSSYEQYF. CDR3 DNA, as far as it was read: TGCGCCAGCAGCCGGGAAATAAGCGGTTTGAGCTCCTACGAG.

Concerning this clone itself: The read halts 3 residues ahead of the CDR3 end, with the missing end drawn from the germline J gene. V and J are TRBV18 and TRBJ1-2, with 11 bases matching TRBD1. The CDR3 is 15 amino acids. Per the germline V gene, CDR1 is KGHSH and CDR2 is LQKENI. This CDR3 reads CASSPSSGQGEKYTF. The DNA read from the CDR3 is TGTGCCAGCTCACCCTCCTCGGGACAGGGGGAAAAG.

As regards this clone: The CDR3 is cut off 3 residues early in the read; its end comes from the germline J gene. The gene calls are TRBV4-1 and TRBJ1-4; TRBD1 might be the D (6 bases). Germline assignment: CDR1 MGHRA and CDR2 YSYEKL. V lost 4 bases and J lost 7, with 19 bases in between. This CDR3 has 16 amino acids. The covered CDR3 bases are TGCGCCAGCAGCCGGACCTCAGGGGCCGCGTCTGAAAAA. It is translated as CASSRTSGAASEK. The full CDR3 sequence reads CASSRTSGAASEKLFF.

With regard to this clone: Sequencing ends 3 residues short of the CDR3 end; the germline J gene provides the rest. The rearrangement joins TRBV4-2 to TRBJ2-3; 7 nucleotides align to TRBD2. Germline CDR1 reads LGHNA; CDR2 reads YNFKEQ. V shed 4 bases, J shed 5 bases, and the junction held 12 bases outside the gene matches. The CDR3 contains 16 residues. The CDR3 bases that were read are TGTGCCAGCAGCCGGACTAGTGGGATTTCGGGAGATACG. Translating gives CASSRTSGISGDT. The whole CDR3 sequence is CASSRTSGISGDTQYF.

Details on this clone: The read ends 3 residues shy of where the CDR3 ends; the end is completed using the germline J gene. The chain links TRBV6-1 to TRBJ2-1, with 9 bases identical to TRBD2. The germline V gene encodes CDR1 MNHNS and CDR2 SASEGT. The junction had 2 bases not matched to a gene; V was cut back by 2 bases and J by 0 bases. CDR3 length: 16 residues. The part of the CDR3 DNA that was read is TGTGCCAGCAGTGAACTAGCGGGGAGCTCCTACAATGAG. Its translation is CASSELAGSSYNE. The complete CDR3 reads CASSELAGSSYNEQFF.